This T cell receptor beta chain was sequenced during a study of shared T cell receptors in the human thymus (dated by TCRdb to about 2021). Study-level background: The study examined how self-reactive, shared T-cell receptor alpha chains are generated in the human thymus.

In its sample, this clone was seen once. Its antigen remains undetermined. No clone much larger than this one lies a single base away; base qualities are absent. V was cut back by 4 bases and J by 1 base, leaving a gap of 11 bases between them. Counted from cysteine to phenylalanine, this CDR3 has 15 amino acids. Only the CDR3 DNA is retained, 45 bases long and in frame from the first base. The germline V gene provides CDR1 LGHNA and CDR2 YSLEER. Libraries were prepared through the immunoSEQ multiplex PCR assay. TCRdb retrieved this table from immuneACCESS and kept in-frame rearrangements only. Not all clones are present; in checked studies, unresolved V genes account for under half, and no reason is known for the remainder. For this sample there are over 60,000 clones; over 90% appear just once. In total, the top ten clones hold around 0.03% of the sample.

Sequencing used thymocytes. The chain is made from TRBV4-3 and TRBJ1-5; 6 matching bases give a weak D call of TRBD1. This receptor was identified in a human donor. The DNA sequence is TGCGCCAGCAGCCCGGACAGTAAAAGCAATCAGCCCCAGCATTTT. Its product reads: CASSPDSKSNQPQHF.